A single sample gave rise to the 8 T cell receptor beta chains below, sequenced in a study of blood T cell repertoires in COVID-19 (dated by TCRdb to 2020 to 2022). The library was built by means of the immunoSEQ multiplex PCR assay. Held by TCRdb, this immuneACCESS table contains in-frame sequences only and omits some clones. Under half of the omission traces to an unresolved V gene where checked; the cause of the rest is unknown. In all, the sample holds tens of thousands of clones, and 70% to 90% of those were seen once. The top ten constitute roughly 8.1% of the sample. The sample comprised peripheral blood. These TCRs come from a woman in her seventies with acute or convalescent COVID-19.

V is TRBV2 and J is TRBJ2-3, with D uncertain. Germline values: CDR1 SNHLY, CDR2 FYNNEI. The CDR3 sequence is 13 residues long. Trimming pared 6 bases from V and 2 bases from J, leaving 9 bases between. CDR3: CASRARSTDTQYF. CDR3 nucleotides: TGTGCCAGCAGAGCACGGTCCACAGATACGCAGTATTTT.

The chain joins TRBV5-5 to TRBJ2-1, with 12 bases lining up with TRBD2. The CDR3 is 15 amino acids. Germline CDR1 is SGHKS and CDR2 is YYEKEE (reference sequence). J gave up 9 bases and V 2 bases, and 6 bases lay outside the gene matches. The CDR3 nucleotides are TGTGCCAGCAGCTTACTACTAGCGGGGGGAACTGAGCAGTTCTTC. Protein sequence: CASSLLLAGGTEQFF.

The V gene is TRBV6-2 or TRBV6-3, the J gene TRBJ2-3, with TRBD1 as a possible D gene (5 bases). CDR1 and CDR2 (germline): MNHEY, SVGEGT. Deletions cut 2 bases from V and 0 bases from J, with 9 bases between. The CDR3 runs 15 residues. DNA of the CDR3: TGTGCCAGCAGTTACGGACAAGTTAGCACAGATACGCAGTATTTT. Translated: CASSYGQVSTDTQYF.

This chain joins TRBV19 and TRBJ2-7; 9 bases agree with TRBD1. Germline V gene data show CDR1 as LNHDA and CDR2 as SQIVND (reference sequence). V was clipped by 5 bases and J by 9 bases; unmatched bases: 8. This CDR3 comprises 13 residues. The CDR3 nucleotides are TGTGCCAGTAGTGGACAACAGGGGGCTGGGCAGTACTTC. Protein sequence: CASSGQQGAGQYF.

This clone was observed a handful of times. V and J are TRBV11-2 and TRBJ1-2; TRBD1 might be the D (5 bases). The CDR3 loop spans 13 amino acids. The V gene lost 5 bases and the J gene lost 5 bases, with 12 bases spanning the gap. Germline V CDR1 and CDR2: SGHAT, FQNNGV. The DNA of the CDR3 is TGTGCCAGCAGCCCTCGACAGCGATATGGCTACACCTTC. Translation gives CASSPRQRYGYTF.

This clone was counted once. The rearrangement links TRBV9 to TRBJ2-5; D is perhaps TRBD2 (5 bases). This CDR3 has 13 amino acids. Germline CDR1 SGDLS, CDR2 YYNGEE. Trimming took off 7 bases at V and 5 bases at J, with 15 bases between the two ends. The CDR3 sequence: CASSYGVWETQYF. The CDR3, as DNA: TGTGCCAGCTCCTACGGGGTCTGGGAGACCCAGTACTTC.

The chain combines TRBV7-9 with TRBJ1-4, with D possibly matching TRBD1 (5 bases). V was trimmed by 5 bases and J by 4 bases, leaving 17 bases between them. The length of the CDR3 is 16 residues. Germline V lookup: CDR1 SEHNR, CDR2 FQNEAQ (reference sequence). DNA of the CDR3: TGTGCCAGCAGCCCATGGGGGACTGAAAATAATGAAAAACTGTTTTTT. Its translation: CASSPWGTENNEKLFF.

This clone was seen once. DNA of the CDR3: TGTGCCAGCAGCCTCGGGACTAGCGGGAGTGCCGGGGAGCTGTTTTTT. This encodes CASSLGTSGSAGELFF. The chain recombines TRBV28 with TRBJ2-2; 14 nucleotides line up with TRBD2. CDR3 length equals 16 residues. Germline CDR1 MDHEN, CDR2 SYDVKM. With 6 bases clipped from V and 6 bases from J, the junction kept 6 bases outside the gene matches.